One sample yielded the 2 T cell receptor beta chains listed below, sequenced in a study of blood T cell repertoires in COVID-19. Clones were sequenced by immunoSEQ multiplex PCR, and TCRdb holds only the in-frame ones, with some missing. This sample carries a few hundred thousand clones, approximately 83% of them seen once, and the ten largest clones take 3%. The sequenced sample consisted of peripheral blood. The receptors were gathered from a woman aged 25 to 39 who had recovered from COVID-19.

This clone occurred many times. The rearrangement joins TRBV30 to TRBJ1-1; D is unclear. Germline V gene data show CDR1 as GTSNPN and CDR2 as SVGIG (reference sequence). This CDR3 is built from 12 residues. The V gene lost 5 bases and the J gene lost 6 bases, with 13 bases spanning the gap. CDR3 sequence: CAWSARRPEAFF. The CDR3 region has the DNA TGTGCCTGGTCCGCAAGGAGACCTGAAGCTTTCTTT.

This clone was observed once. CDR3 in DNA: TGTGCCAGCAGCTTAGCGGGGGCGCTAGGATATGGCTACACCTTC. Amino acids: CASSLAGALGYGYTF. This chain uses TRBV7-8 with TRBJ1-2; possibly TRBD1 for D (6 bases). The CDR3 loop spans 15 amino acids. Germline CDR1 reads SGHVS; CDR2 reads FQNEAQ. Trimming took 0 bases from V and 5 from J, leaving 13 bases between them.